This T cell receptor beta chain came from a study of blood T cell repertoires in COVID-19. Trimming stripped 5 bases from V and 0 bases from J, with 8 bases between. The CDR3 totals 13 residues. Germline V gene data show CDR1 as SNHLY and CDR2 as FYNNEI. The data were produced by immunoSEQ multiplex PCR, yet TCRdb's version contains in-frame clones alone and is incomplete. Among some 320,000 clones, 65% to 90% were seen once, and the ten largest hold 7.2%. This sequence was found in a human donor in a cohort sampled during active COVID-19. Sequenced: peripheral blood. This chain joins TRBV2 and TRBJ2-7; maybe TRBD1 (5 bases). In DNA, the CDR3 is TGTGCCAGCAGTCGACAGAGCTCCTACGAGCAGTACTTC. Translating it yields CASSRQSSYEQYF.